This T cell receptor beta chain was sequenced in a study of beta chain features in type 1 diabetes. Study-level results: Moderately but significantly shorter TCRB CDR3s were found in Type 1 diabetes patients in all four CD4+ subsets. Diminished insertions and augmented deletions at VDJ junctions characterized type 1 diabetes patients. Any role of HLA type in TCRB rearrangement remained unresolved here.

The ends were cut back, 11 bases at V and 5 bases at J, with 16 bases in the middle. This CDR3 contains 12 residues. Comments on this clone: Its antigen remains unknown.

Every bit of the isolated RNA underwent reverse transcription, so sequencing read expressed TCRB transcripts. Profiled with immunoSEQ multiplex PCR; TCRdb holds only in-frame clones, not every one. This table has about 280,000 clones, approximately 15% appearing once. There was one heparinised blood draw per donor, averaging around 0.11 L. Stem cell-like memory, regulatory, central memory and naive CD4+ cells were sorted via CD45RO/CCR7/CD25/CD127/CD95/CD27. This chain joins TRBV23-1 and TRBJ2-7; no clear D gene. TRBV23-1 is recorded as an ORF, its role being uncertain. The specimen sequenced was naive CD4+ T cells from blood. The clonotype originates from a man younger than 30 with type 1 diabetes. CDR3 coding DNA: TGCGCCCCCCCTCGTTCGAGCGACGAGCAGTACTTC. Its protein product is CAPPRSSDEQYF.